This entry concerns a single T cell receptor beta chain. Its antigen remains unknown. Extracted RNA was reverse transcribed, and the resulting cDNA served as sequencing template. Sequencing used immunoSEQ multiplex PCR; TCRdb keeps in-frame clones, though not all of them. The repertoire includes roughly 150,000 clones, roughly 64% of them detected once, and roughly 6.7% sits in the top ten. The record originates from a study of CD8+ T cells in alopecia areata. Across the study: Each of the treated patients was given oral tofacitinib, 5 to 10 mg twice daily, for moderate-to-severe alopecia areata. Findings of the study overall: Resident alphabeta T cells of normal skin are also sequenced in scalp samples. Clarity of TCR sharing across patients fell short of that in mice, possibly HLA-related.

Germline V gives CDR1 SGDLS, CDR2 YYNGEE. This CDR3 contains 15 residues. With 4 bases clipped from V and 5 bases from J, the junction kept 10 bases outside the gene matches. Sorting of PBMCs yielded the CD4+ and CD8+ T cells. The chain has TRBV9 and TRBJ2-5; 8 nucleotides match TRBD2. The receptor's source is a human donor with alopecia areata. The source material was CD4+ T cells sorted from blood, sampled at week 0. CDR3 loop: CASSLSGVRRETQYF. CDR3 coding DNA: TGTGCCAGCAGCCTTAGCGGGGTTCGACGTGAGACCCAGTACTTC.